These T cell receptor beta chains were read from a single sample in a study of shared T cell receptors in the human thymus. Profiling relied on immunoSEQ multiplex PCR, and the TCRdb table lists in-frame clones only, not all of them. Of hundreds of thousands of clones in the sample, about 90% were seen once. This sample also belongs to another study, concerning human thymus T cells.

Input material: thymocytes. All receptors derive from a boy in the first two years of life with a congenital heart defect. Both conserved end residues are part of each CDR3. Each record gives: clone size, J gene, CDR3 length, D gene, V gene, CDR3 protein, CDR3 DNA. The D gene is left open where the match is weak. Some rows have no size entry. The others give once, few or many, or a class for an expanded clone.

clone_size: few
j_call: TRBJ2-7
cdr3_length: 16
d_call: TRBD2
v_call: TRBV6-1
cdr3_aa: CASSEAGREGSDEQYF
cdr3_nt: TGTGCCAGCAGTGAAGCTGGGCGGGAGGGTTCTGACGAGCAGTACTTC

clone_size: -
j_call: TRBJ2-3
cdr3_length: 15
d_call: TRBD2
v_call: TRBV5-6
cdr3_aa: CASSLPRGGTDTQYF
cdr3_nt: TGTGCCAGCAGCTTGCCCCGGGGGGGGACAGATACGCAGTATTTT

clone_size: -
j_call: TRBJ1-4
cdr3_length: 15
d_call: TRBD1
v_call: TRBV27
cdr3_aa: CASRGWDRGYEKLFF
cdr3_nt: TGTGCCAGCAGAGGTTGGGACAGGGGTTATGAAAAACTGTTTTTT

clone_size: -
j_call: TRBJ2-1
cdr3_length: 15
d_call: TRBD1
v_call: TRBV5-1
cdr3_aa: CASSFVTGAYNEQFF
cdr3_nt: TGCGCCAGCAGCTTCGTGACAGGGGCCTACAATGAGCAGTTCTTC

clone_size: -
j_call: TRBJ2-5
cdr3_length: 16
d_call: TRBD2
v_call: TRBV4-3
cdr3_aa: CASSQERSGLQETQYF
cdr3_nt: TGCGCCAGCAGCCAAGAACGTAGCGGGCTCCAAGAGACCCAGTACTTC

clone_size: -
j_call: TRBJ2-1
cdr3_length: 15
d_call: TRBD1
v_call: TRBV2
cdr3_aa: CASRLPGQNYNEQFF
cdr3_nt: TGTGCCAGCAGACTACCGGGACAGAACTACAATGAGCAGTTCTTC

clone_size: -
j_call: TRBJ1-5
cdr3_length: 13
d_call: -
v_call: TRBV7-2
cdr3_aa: CASSFSGGQPQHF
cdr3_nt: TGTGCCAGCAGCTTTTCAGGTGGGCAGCCCCAGCATTTT

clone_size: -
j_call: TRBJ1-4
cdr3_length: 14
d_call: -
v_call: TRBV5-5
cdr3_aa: CASSLPRAREKLFF
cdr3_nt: TGTGCCAGCAGCTTGCCCAGGGCACGGGAAAAACTGTTTTTT

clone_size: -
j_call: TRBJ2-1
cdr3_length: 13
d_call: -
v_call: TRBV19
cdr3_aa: CASSIYPIVEQFF
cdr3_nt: TGTGCCAGTAGTATCTACCCCATTGTTGAGCAGTTCTTC

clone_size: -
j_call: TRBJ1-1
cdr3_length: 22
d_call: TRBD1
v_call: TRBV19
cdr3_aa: CASSIDKPDGRDRGNMNTEAFF
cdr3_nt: TGTGCCAGTAGTATAGATAAGCCGGACGGTCGGGACAGGGGCAACATGAACACTGAAGCTTTCTTT

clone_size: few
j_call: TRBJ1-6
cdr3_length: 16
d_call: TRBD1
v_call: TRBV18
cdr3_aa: CASSMPTGGYNSPLHF
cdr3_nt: TGTGCCAGCTCAATGCCGACAGGGGGTTATAATTCCCCCCTCCACTTT

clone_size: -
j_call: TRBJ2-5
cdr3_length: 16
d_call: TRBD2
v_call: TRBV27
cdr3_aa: CASSLPPTSGEETQYF
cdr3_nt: TGTGCCAGCAGTTTACCCCCGACTAGCGGGGAAGAGACCCAGTACTTC

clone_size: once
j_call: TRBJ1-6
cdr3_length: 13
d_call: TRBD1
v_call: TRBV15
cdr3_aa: CATSKTGDSPLHF
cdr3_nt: TGTGCCACCAGCAAAACAGGGGATTCACCCCTCCACTTT

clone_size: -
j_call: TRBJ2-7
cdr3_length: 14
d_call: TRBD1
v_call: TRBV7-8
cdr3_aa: CASSPTGMAYEQYF
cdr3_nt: TGTGCCAGCAGCCCGACAGGGATGGCCTACGAGCAGTACTTC

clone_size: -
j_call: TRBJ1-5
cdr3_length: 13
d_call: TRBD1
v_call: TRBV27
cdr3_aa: CASAGQVDQPQHF
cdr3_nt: TGTGCCAGCGCCGGACAGGTAGATCAGCCCCAGCATTTT

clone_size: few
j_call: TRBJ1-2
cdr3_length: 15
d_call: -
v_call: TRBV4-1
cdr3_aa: CASSQGNDRIGGYTF
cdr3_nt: TGCGCCAGCAGCCAGGGAAACGACAGGATCGGAGGCTACACCTTC

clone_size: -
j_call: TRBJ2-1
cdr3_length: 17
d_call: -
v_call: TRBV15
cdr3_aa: CATSRDPSGEAHNEQFF
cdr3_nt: TGTGCCACCAGCAGAGACCCATCCGGTGAGGCGCACAATGAGCAGTTCTTC

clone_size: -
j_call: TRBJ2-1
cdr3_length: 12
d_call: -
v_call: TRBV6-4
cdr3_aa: CASSDSNRNEFF
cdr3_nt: TGTGCCAGCAGTGACTCGAACAGAAATGAGTTCTTC

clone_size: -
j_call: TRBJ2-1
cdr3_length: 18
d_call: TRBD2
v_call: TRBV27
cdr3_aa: CASSPALTSGRAWNEQFF
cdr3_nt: TGTGCCAGCAGCCCTGCTCTGACTAGCGGGAGGGCCTGGAATGAGCAGTTCTTC